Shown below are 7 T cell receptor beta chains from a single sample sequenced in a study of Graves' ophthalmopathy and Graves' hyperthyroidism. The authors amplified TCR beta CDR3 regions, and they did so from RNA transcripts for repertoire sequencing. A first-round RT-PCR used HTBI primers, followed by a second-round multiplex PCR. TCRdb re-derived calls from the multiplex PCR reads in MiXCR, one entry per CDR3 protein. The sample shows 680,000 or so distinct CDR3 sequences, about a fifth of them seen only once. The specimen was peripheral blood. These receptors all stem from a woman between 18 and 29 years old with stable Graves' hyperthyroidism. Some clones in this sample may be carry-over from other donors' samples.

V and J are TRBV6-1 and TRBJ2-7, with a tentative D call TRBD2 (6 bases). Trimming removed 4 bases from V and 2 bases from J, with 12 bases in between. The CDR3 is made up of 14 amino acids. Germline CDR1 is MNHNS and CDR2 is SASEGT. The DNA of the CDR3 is TGTGCCAGCAGTGTGACTAGATTCGCCTACGAGCAGTACTTC. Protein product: CASSVTRFAYEQYF.

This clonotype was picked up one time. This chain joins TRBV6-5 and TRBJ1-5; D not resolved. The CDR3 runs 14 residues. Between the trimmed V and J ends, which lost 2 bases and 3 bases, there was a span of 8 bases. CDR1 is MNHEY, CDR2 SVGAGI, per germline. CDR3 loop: CASSYSRLNQPQHF. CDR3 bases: TGTGCCAGCAGTTACAGTAGACTCAATCAGCCCCAGCATTTT.

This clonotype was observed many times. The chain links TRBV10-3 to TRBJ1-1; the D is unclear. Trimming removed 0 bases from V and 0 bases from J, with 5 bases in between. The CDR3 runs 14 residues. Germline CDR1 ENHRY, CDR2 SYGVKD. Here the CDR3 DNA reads TGTGCCATCAGTGAGTCCGTTGTGAACACTGAAGCTTTCTTT. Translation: CAISESVVNTEAFF.

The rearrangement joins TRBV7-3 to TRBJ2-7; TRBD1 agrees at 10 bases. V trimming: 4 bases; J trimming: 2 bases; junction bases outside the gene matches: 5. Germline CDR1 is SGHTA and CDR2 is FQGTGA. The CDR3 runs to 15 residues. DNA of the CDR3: TGTGCCAGCAGCTGGGACAGGGGCGAACCCTACGAGCAGTACTTC. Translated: CASSWDRGEPYEQYF. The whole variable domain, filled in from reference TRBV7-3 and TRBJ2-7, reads GAGVSQTPSNKVTEKGKYVELRCDPISGHTALYWYRQSLGQGPEFLIYFQGTGAADDSGLPNDRFFAVRPEGSVSTLKIQRTERGDSAVYLCASSWDRGEPYEQYFGPGTRLTVT.

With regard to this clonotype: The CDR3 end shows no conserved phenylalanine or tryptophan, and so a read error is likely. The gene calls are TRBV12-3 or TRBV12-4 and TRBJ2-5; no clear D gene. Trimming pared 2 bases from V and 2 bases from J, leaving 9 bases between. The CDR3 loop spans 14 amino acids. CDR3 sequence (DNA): TGTGCCAGCAGTTTACTCGGGCAGCAAGAGACCCAGTACTCC. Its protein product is CASSLLGQQETQYS.

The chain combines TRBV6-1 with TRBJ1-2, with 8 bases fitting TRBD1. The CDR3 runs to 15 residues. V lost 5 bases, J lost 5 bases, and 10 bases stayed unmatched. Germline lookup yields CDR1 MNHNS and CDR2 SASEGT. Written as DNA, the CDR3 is TGTGCCAGCAGTCAGACAGGGGAGTTGGTATATGGCTACACCTTC. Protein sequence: CASSQTGELVYGYTF.

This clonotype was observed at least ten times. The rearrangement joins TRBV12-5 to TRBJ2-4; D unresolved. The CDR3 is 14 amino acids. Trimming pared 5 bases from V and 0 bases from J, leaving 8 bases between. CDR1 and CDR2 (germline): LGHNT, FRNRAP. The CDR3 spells CASGPLVAKNIQYF. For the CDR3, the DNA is TGTGCTAGTGGTCCGTTAGTAGCCAAAAACATTCAGTACTTC.